This T cell receptor (beta chain) was captured by sequencing in a study of T cell changes during pregnancy in multiple sclerosis. The length of the CDR3 is 17 residues. The V gene end was trimmed by 7 bases and the J gene end by 6 bases; junction bases not matched to a gene: 17. Germline assignment: CDR1 SGHNT and CDR2 YENEEA. Profiled with immunoSEQ multiplex PCR; TCRdb holds only in-frame clones, not every one. The sample lists tens of thousands of clones; 80% to 95% were seen once. The starting material was peripheral blood, obtained after pregnancy. The clonotype originates from a female donor with multiple sclerosis, enrolled in a pregnancy study. The rearrangement joins TRBV11-3 to TRBJ1-2, with 10 bases that match TRBD1. This CDR3 reads CASTPTGQGSKVHGYTF. The CDR3, as DNA: TGTGCCAGCACCCCTACGGGACAGGGGAGTAAAGTGCATGGCTACACCTTC.